The rows below give T cell receptor beta chains drawn from one sample of a study of blood T cells in healthy people across ages. Using its own MiXCR run on the 5' RACE reads, TCRdb lists one record per CDR3 protein. Of hundreds of thousands of distinct CDR3 sequences listed, more than 50% are singletons. The sequenced sample was blood. The receptor source for this set is a man aged 35-49 years in good health. The CDR3 runs from the conserved cysteine through the conserved F or W. The D gene is left open where the match is weak. Part of the rows lack a size; the others show once, few, many or a class for expanded clones.

v_gene	abundance	d_gene	j_gene	CDR3nt	CDR3aa
TRBV20-1	many	-	TRBJ2-6	TGCAGTGCTAGAGATCGTCGGGTTGGGGGTTTGTCTGGGGCCAACGTCCTGACTTTC	CSARDRRVGGLSGANVLTF
TRBV7-3	few	TRBD2	TRBJ2-7	TGTGCCAGCAGCTTCCGTGTGGATTCGCGCAGGGAGGGATTCGACGAGCAGTACTTC	CASSFRVDSRREGFDEQYF
TRBV18	-	TRBD1	TRBJ1-1	TGTGCCAGCTCACCAATAGGTAGGGGGCGGGGCACTGAAGCTTTCTTT	CASSPIGRGRGTEAFF
TRBV7-9	many	-	TRBJ2-1	TGTGCCAGCAGCTCATGGCGAGGGGCCCTTAGGGATGAGCAGTTCTTC	CASSSWRGALRDEQFF
TRBV7-6	-	-	TRBJ2-1	TGTGCCAGCAGCTTAGGTCGCCGGAGCTCCTACAATGAGCAGTTCTTC	CASSLGRRSSYNEQFF
TRBV2	-	-	TRBJ2-1	TGTGCCAGCAGCGACAGGATCTACAATGAGCAGTTCTTC	CASSDRIYNEQFF
TRBV7-2	few	-	TRBJ2-6	TGTGCCAGCAGCTTAGCGCCCTGGTTCGGGGCCAACGTCCTGACTTTC	CASSLAPWFGANVLTF
TRBV27	-	TRBD1	TRBJ1-1	TGTGCCAGCAGTTACGGACAGGGGGGGAGGACTGAAGCTTTCTTT	CASSYGQGGRTEAFF
TRBV29-1	-	-	TRBJ2-7	TGCAGCGTTCTAGGAGGGGGTTTTAACGAGCAGTACTTC	CSVLGGGFNEQYF
TRBV4-1	-	-	TRBJ2-1	TGCGCCAGCAGCCAATTATCTCTAAATGAGCAGTTCTTC	CASSQLSLNEQFF
TRBV11-2	few	-	TRBJ1-4	TGTGCCAGCAGCTTAGATCTGAGTGGAAAACTGTTTTTT	CASSLDLSGKLFF
TRBV5-1	once	-	TRBJ2-3	TGCGCCAGCAGCTCAACCGCCTACACAGATACGCAGTATTTT	CASSSTAYTDTQYF
TRBV6-5	-	TRBD2	TRBJ2-2	TGTGCCAGCAGGAGACTAGCGGGGGGTCTGGGGGAGCTGTTTTTT	CASRRLAGGLGELFF
TRBV20-1	-	-	TRBJ2-1	TGCAGTGCTAGAGCTGGGGGTTTGTCCCCTAATGAGCAGTTCTTC	CSARAGGLSPNEQFF
TRBV9	-	-	TRBJ2-7	TGTGCCAGCAGCGTTAGGGGGACCGCTAACTACGAGCAGTACTTC	CASSVRGTANYEQYF
TRBV7-2	-	TRBD2	TRBJ2-7	TGTGCCAGCAGCTTAGTGGGGGCAGGCGTCGGACTAGCGGGATACGAGCAGTACTTC	CASSLVGAGVGLAGYEQYF
TRBV12-3/TRBV12-4	-	-	TRBJ2-7	TGTGCCAGCACCAGAACCGGGACACAAACCTACGAGCAGTACTTC	CASTRTGTQTYEQYF
TRBV7-3	-	-	TRBJ2-1	TGTGCCAGCAGCTCTACCCCCAGGGGGGCCTACAATGAGCAGTTCTTC	CASSSTPRGAYNEQFF
TRBV27	-	-	TRBJ2-7	TGTGCCAGCAGTTTAGCTTACAGGTCCTACGAGCAGTACTTC	CASSLAYRSYEQYF
TRBV18	-	-	TRBJ2-1	TGTGCCAGCTCACCTTCAAAAGGACCGGGACAATCCTACAATGAGCAGTTCTTC	CASSPSKGPGQSYNEQFF
TRBV4-2	few	-	TRBJ2-6	TGTGCCAGCAGCCACCACGGGACGGCCCTAGCAGGGGCCAACGTCCTGACTTTC	CASSHHGTALAGANVLTF
TRBV5-1	few	TRBD1	TRBJ2-5	TGCGCCAGCAGTGCACAGGGGTTACAAGAGACCCAGTACTTC	CASSAQGLQETQYF
TRBV7-2	few	-	TRBJ2-5	TGTGCCAGCAGCGGCCAGAATGCGCAGTACTTC	CASSGQNAQYF
TRBV5-1	-	-	TRBJ1-1	TGCGCCAGCAGCTTCGGTAATTTAAACACTGAAGCTTTCTTT	CASSFGNLNTEAFF
TRBV6-2/TRBV6-3	-	-	TRBJ2-7	TGTGCCAGCAGTTACGATGGGACTTCCTCCTACAATGAGCAGTACTTC	CASSYDGTSSYNEQYF
TRBV20-1	-	-	TRBJ1-2	TGCAGTGCTAGCTTAATTGTGGACTATGGCTACACCTTC	CSASLIVDYGYTF
TRBV7-2	-	TRBD1	TRBJ1-4	TGTGCCAGCAGCTTAGTCGTGGGACAGGCGAATGAAAAACTGTTTTTT	CASSLVVGQANEKLFF
TRBV3-1	-	-	TRBJ2-5	TGTGCCAGCAGCCAAAAGCGGATACAAGAGACCCAGTACTTC	CASSQKRIQETQYF
TRBV7-2	-	-	TRBJ2-3	TGTGCCAGCGGCTTAGCGGCGGGAAGCACAGATACGCAGTATTTT	CASGLAAGSTDTQYF
TRBV12-3/TRBV12-4	-	TRBD1	TRBJ2-5	TGTGCCAGCAGTGGGACAGGGTACGACAATGAGCAGTACTTC	CASSGTGYDNEQYF
TRBV20-1	-	-	TRBJ2-5	TGCAGTGCTAGTGGCCAGCTCGGGGAGACCCAGTACTTC	CSASGQLGETQYF
TRBV20-1	-	TRBD1	TRBJ2-7	TGCAGTGCCCCGCAAGGGACAGGGGGCTTCTACGAGCAGTACTTC	CSAPQGTGGFYEQYF
TRBV20-1	few	TRBD1	TRBJ2-5	TGCAGTGCTGAAACCGGGACAGGGGTAAAAGAGACCCAGTACTTC	CSAETGTGVKETQYF
TRBV4-3	-	TRBD1	TRBJ2-5	TGCGCCAGCAGCCGAGGGACAGGGGAGCAAGAGACCCAGTACTTC	CASSRGTGEQETQYF
TRBV20-1	few	TRBD2	TRBJ2-7	TGCAGTGCTAAGAGCGGGAGAACGAACGAGCAGTACTTC	CSAKSGRTNEQYF
TRBV30	-	-	TRBJ2-7	TGTGCCTGGAGTAGTAAGGCAGGGGAAACCTACGAGCAGTACTTC	CAWSSKAGETYEQYF
TRBV7-9	few	TRBD2	TRBJ2-1	TGTGCCAGCAGGGTAGCGGGGGGGCCTAGGAATGAGCAGTTCTTC	CASRVAGGPRNEQFF
TRBV4-1	few	-	TRBJ2-7	TGCGCCAGCAGCCCCCGGGACCTCTCCTCCTACGAGCAGTACTTC	CASSPRDLSSYEQYF
TRBV28	few	-	TRBJ1-6	TGTGCCAGCAGGCCGACGTCAGCGCGAAATTCACCCCTCCACTTT	CASRPTSARNSPLHF
TRBV5-1	once	TRBD2	TRBJ2-3	TGCGCCAGCAGCATTAGATTAGCGGGTTTAATAGATACGCAGTATTTT	CASSIRLAGLIDTQYF
TRBV3-1	-	TRBD1	TRBJ1-2	TGTGCCAGCTTTGGACAGGGTGGCTACACCTTC	CASFGQGGYTF
TRBV5-1	-	TRBD1	TRBJ1-5	TGCGCCAGCAGCGTCGAGACAGGGGGCCATCAGCCCCAGCATTTT	CASSVETGGHQPQHF
TRBV7-3	few	-	TRBJ2-3	TGTGCCAGCAGCTTAAATGGCAGGTACACAGATACGCAGTATTTT	CASSLNGRYTDTQYF
TRBV6-1	once	TRBD1	TRBJ2-7	TGTGCCAGCAGTGAAAGTGGGACAGGGATATACGAGCAGTACTTC	CASSESGTGIYEQYF
TRBV7-6	-	TRBD2	TRBJ2-5	TGTGCCAGCAGCTTATTAGCGGGGGGGGGAAGAGAGACCCAGTACTTC	CASSLLAGGGRETQYF
TRBV28	-	-	TRBJ2-2	TGTGCCAGCATAACGGGGGCGAACACCGGGGAGCTGTTTTTT	CASITGANTGELFF
TRBV29-1	-	-	TRBJ2-7	TGCAGTGAGCAGGCCGCCGCACGGGACTACGAGCAGTACTTC	CSEQAAARDYEQYF
TRBV5-1	-	-	TRBJ2-7	TGCGCCAGCAGCTTTTCCGGTACAGAACTCTCCTACGAGCAGTACTTC	CASSFSGTELSYEQYF
TRBV7-6	-	-	TRBJ2-3	TGTGCCAGCAGCTTCAGAACGCGGGAAAGCACAGATACGCAGTATTTT	CASSFRTRESTDTQYF
TRBV7-2	few	TRBD2	TRBJ2-1	TGTGCCAGCAGCTTTTTAGCGGGCTCCTACAATGAGCAGTTCTTC	CASSFLAGSYNEQFF
TRBV24-1	-	-	TRBJ1-5	TGTGCCACCAGTGATTCGACAGCAATCAGTCAGCCCCAGCATTTT	CATSDSTAISQPQHF